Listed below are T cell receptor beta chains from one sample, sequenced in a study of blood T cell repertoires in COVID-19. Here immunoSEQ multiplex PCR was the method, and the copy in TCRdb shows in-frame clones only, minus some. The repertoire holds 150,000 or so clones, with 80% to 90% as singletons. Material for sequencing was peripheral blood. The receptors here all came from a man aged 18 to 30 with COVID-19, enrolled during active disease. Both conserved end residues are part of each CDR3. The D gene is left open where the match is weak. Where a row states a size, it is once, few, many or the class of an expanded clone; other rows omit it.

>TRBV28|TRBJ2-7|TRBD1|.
CASSLDRGYIYEQYF
TGTGCCAGCAGTTTAGACAGGGGCTATATCTACGAGCAGTACTTC
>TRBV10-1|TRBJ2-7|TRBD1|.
CASSEGGQGTMEQYF
TGCGCCAGCAGTGAGGGGGGACAGGGAACTATGGAGCAGTACTTC
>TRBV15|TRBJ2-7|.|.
CATSRDKSYEQYF
TGTGCCACCAGCAGGGACAAGTCCTACGAGCAGTACTTC
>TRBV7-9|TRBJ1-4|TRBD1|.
CASSLGRGNEKLFF
TGTGCCAGCAGCTTGGGCAGGGGGAATGAAAAACTGTTTTTT
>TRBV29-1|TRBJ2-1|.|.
CATQGRKYNEQFF
TGCGCCACCCAGGGAAGGAAGTACAATGAGCAGTTCTTC
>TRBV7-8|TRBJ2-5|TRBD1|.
CASSLGTGETQYF
TGTGCCAGCAGCTTAGGGACAGGAGAGACCCAGTACTTC
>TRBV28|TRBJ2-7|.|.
CASNIAAHSYEQYF
TGTGCCAGCAATATCGCGGCTCACTCCTACGAGCAGTACTTC
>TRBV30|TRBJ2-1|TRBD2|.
CAWTREVNFANEQFF
TGTGCCTGGACGCGGGAGGTAAATTTTGCCAATGAGCAGTTCTTC
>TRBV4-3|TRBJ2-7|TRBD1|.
CASSHGTAYEQYF
TGCGCCAGCAGCCATGGGACAGCTTACGAGCAGTACTTC
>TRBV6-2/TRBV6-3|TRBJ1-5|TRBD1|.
CASSSSRQGGQPQHF
TGTGCCAGCAGTTCATCCAGACAGGGGGGACAGCCCCAGCATTTT
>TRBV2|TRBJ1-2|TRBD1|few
CASSQRTGAGNYGYTF
TGTGCCAGCAGCCAGCGGACAGGGGCGGGAAACTATGGCTACACCTTC
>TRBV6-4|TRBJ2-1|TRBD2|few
CASSEEAGELNEQFF
TGTGCCAGCAGTGAAGAAGCGGGAGAGCTCAATGAGCAGTTCTTC